These 19 T cell receptor beta chains originate from one sample sequenced in a study of glioma-infiltrating T cells after dendritic cell vaccination. Sequenced by immunoSEQ multiplex PCR; TCRdb stores in-frame clones only, minus some. The sample includes about 92,000 clones, 70% to 90% of them seen just once. The source material was blood, sampled before dendritic cell vaccination. Every receptor here comes from a human donor with glioblastoma.

The rearrangement links TRBV2 to TRBJ1-1; D is ambiguous. This CDR3 is 11 amino acids long. Germline V gene data show CDR1 as SNHLY and CDR2 as FYNNEI. The V end was cut by 4 bases, the J end by 4 bases, with 4 bases between. CDR3 in DNA: TGTGCCAGCAGTGGACTCACTGAAGCTTTCTTT. Its protein is CASSGLTEAFF.

This sequence joins TRBV7-9 and TRBJ2-1, with D possibly being TRBD1 (6 bases). Germline V gene sequence: CDR1 SEHNR, CDR2 FQNEAQ (reference sequence). V dropped 5 bases and J dropped 0 bases, with 11 bases sitting between them. The CDR3 has 15 residues. In nucleotides, the CDR3 is TGTGCCAGCAGCCTCGACAGGCTCTCCTACAATGAGCAGTTCTTC. Amino acid sequence: CASSLDRLSYNEQFF. The full variable domain, rest sourced from reference TRBV7-9 and TRBJ2-1, is DTGVSQNPRHKITKRGQNVTFRCDPISEHNRLYWYRQTLGQGPEFLTYFQNEAQLEKSRLLSDRFSAERPKGSFSTLEIQRTEQGDSAMYLCASSLDRLSYNEQFFGPGTRLTVL.

The chain couples TRBV2 to TRBJ1-4; a weak D match, TRBD1 (6 bases). Deletions cut 3 bases from V and 6 bases from J, with 14 bases between. The CDR3 sequence is 15 residues long. Germline-derived CDR1 and CDR2 are SNHLY and FYNNEI. This CDR3 is CASSDGGAGDEKLFF. DNA of the CDR3: TGTGCCAGCAGTGACGGGGGGGCCGGAGATGAAAAACTGTTTTTT.

V usage is TRBV5-4 and J usage is TRBJ2-5, with no clear D. This CDR3 has 13 residues. CDR1 and CDR2 (germline): SGHNT, YYREEE (reference sequence). The V gene lost 0 bases and the J gene lost 4 bases, with 7 bases spanning the gap. The CDR3 reads CASSLVSRETQYF. CDR3 nucleotides: TGTGCCAGCAGCTTGGTATCTCGAGAGACCCAGTACTTC.

This clone was seen once. The rearrangement links TRBV6-6 to TRBJ1-2, with TRBD1 identical over 7 bases. J was trimmed by 3 bases and V by 6 bases; bases with no gene match: 10. The CDR3 has 15 residues. Germline loops: CDR1 MNHNY, CDR2 SVGAGI (reference sequence). The CDR3 protein is CASRTPGQNYYGYTF. Written as DNA, the CDR3 is TGTGCCAGCAGAACACCGGGACAGAATTACTATGGCTACACCTTC.

V is TRBV19 and J is TRBJ2-7; perhaps TRBD2 as D (6 bases). The germline CDR1 and CDR2 sequences are LNHDA and SQIVND (reference sequence). CDR3 length equals 13 residues. V was shortened by 9 bases and J by 2 bases, with 14 bases between the two germline ends. This chain's CDR3 is CASAASGPYEQYF. The CDR3, as DNA: TGTGCCAGCGCCGCCAGCGGGCCCTACGAGCAGTACTTC.

V usage is TRBV9 and J usage is TRBJ2-6; 7 bases map to TRBD1. The CDR3 consists of 19 residues. Trimming cost V 0 bases and J 0 bases; bases outside gene matches: 9. CDR1 is SGDLS and CDR2 is YYNGEE in the germline V gene. The CDR3 region has the DNA TGTGCCAGCAGCGTAGCGATGGGACAGCCCCACTCTGGGGCCAACGTCCTGACTTTC. Protein: CASSVAMGQPHSGANVLTF.

V gene TRBV5-1 combines with J gene TRBJ1-4, with TRBD1 matching over 10 bases. Per germline, CDR1 SGHRS and CDR2 YFSETQ. Germline trimming cut 2 bases from V and 5 bases from J; bases unmatched to any gene: 6. CDR3 length: 16 amino acids. CDR3 bases: TGCGCCAGCAGCTTAGGGGGGACAGGGGAGAATGAAAAACTGTTTTTT. It yields the protein CASSLGGTGENEKLFF.

The V call is TRBV6-4, the J call TRBJ2-7; possibly TRBD1 for D (5 bases). The CDR3 runs to 13 residues. Looked up from germline, CDR1 is MRHNA and CDR2 is SNTAGT. V gave up 3 bases and J gave up 5 bases, with 11 bases separating them. For the CDR3, the DNA is TGTGCCAGCAGTGAGTCAGGGAATAACGAGCAGTACTTC. As protein: CASSESGNNEQYF.

The chain is built from TRBV28 and TRBJ1-3; maybe TRBD1 (6 bases). The V gene lost 6 bases and the J gene lost 2 bases, with 8 bases spanning the gap. The CDR3 extends over 13 amino acids. From germline, CDR1 is MDHEN and CDR2 SYDVKM. The DNA of the CDR3 is TGTGCCAGCAGGGGGGCGGCTGGAAACACCATATATTTT. Its protein is CASRGAAGNTIYF.

The chain is built from TRBV13 and TRBJ1-2, with 7 nucleotides matching TRBD1. The germline gives CDR1 PRHDT, CDR2 FYEKMQ (reference sequence). The J segment lost 8 bases and the V segment lost 5 bases, leaving 11 bases of the junction unmatched. The CDR3 runs to 14 residues. The CDR3 DNA follows: TGTGCCAGCAGCCCCAGGGGGGCAATTGGGGGCTACACCTTC. This codes for CASSPRGAIGGYTF. Looking up the rest from reference TRBV13 and TRBJ1-2 gives the full variable domain: AAGVIQSPRHLIKEKRETATLKCYPIPRHDTVYWYQQGPGQDPQFLISFYEKMQSDKGSIPDRFSAQQFSDYHSELNMSSLELGDSALYFCASSPRGAIGGYTFGSGTRLTVV.

The DNA of the CDR3 is TGTGCCAGCAGCCAGAGGGCGGGGGGGAGCACAGATACGCAGTATTTT. This sequence encodes CASSQRAGGSTDTQYF. The V call is TRBV7-2, the J call TRBJ2-3, with TRBD2 matching over 9 bases. This CDR3 has 16 residues. V lost 5 bases, J lost 0 bases, and 6 bases stayed unmatched. The V gene's germline CDR1 is SGHTA and CDR2 FQGNSA.

This sequence joins TRBV7-9 and TRBJ2-7, with 11 bases lining up with TRBD1. The J segment lost 1 base and the V segment lost 4 bases, leaving 9 bases of the junction unmatched. The CDR3 extends over 17 amino acids. The germline gives CDR1 SEHNR, CDR2 FQNEAQ (reference sequence). The CDR3 bases are TGTGCCAGCAGCTATGACCTTGGGACAGGGGGTTCCTACGAGCAGTACTTC. Amino acid sequence: CASSYDLGTGGSYEQYF.

This chain joins TRBV19 and TRBJ1-1; 10 nucleotides agree with TRBD1. The CDR3 runs to 16 residues. The V and J ends lost 5 bases and 5 bases, in that order; junction bases with no gene match: 11. Germline CDR1 is LNHDA and CDR2 is SQIVND (reference sequence). CDR3 sequence (DNA): TGTGCCAGTAGTCCCCCTCGACAGGGGGCATCAACTGAAGCTTTCTTT. As protein: CASSPPRQGASTEAFF. Complete variable domain (other parts from reference TRBV19 and TRBJ1-1): DGGITQSPKYLFRKEGQNVTLSCEQNLNHDAMYWYRQDPGQGLRLIYYSQIVNDFQKGDIAEGYSVSREKKESFPLTVTSAQKNPTAFYLCASSPPRQGASTEAFFGQGTRLTVV.

This clone was seen only once. CDR3 amino acids: CASSSGQGAEKLFF. As DNA, the CDR3 is TGTGCCAGCAGTTCGGGACAGGGGGCTGAAAAACTGTTTTTT. The chain combines TRBV28 with TRBJ1-4; 12 bases match TRBD1. V dropped 4 bases and J dropped 7; count of bases not matched to a gene: 1. CDR1 and CDR2 from the germline V gene are MDHEN and SYDVKM. This CDR3 spans 14 amino acids.

This clone was counted a single time. The V call is TRBV6-1, the J call TRBJ1-6, with D maybe TRBD1 (6 bases). The CDR3 has 14 residues. Trimming took 7 bases from V and 9 from J, leaving 16 bases between them. Germline V gene data show CDR1 as MNHNS and CDR2 as SASEGT. CDR3 bases: TGTGCCAGCACAACCCAGGGGTATGCTTCACCCCTCCACTTT. Translated, it gives CASTTQGYASPLHF.

V gene TRBV5-1 combines with J gene TRBJ1-4; D is ambiguous. The CDR3 runs to 14 residues. Germline V gene lookup returns CDR1 SGHRS and CDR2 YFSETQ. V was cut by 0 bases and J by 12 bases, with 15 bases left in between. The CDR3 DNA is TGCGCCAGCAGCTTGGGAAGTCGCTCTGAGGAACTGTTTTTT. Protein: CASSLGSRSEELFF. The full variable domain, in which reference TRBV5-1 and TRBJ1-4 provide the parts outside the CDR3, is KAGVTQTPRYLIKTRGQQVTLSCSPISGHRSVSWYQQTPGQGLQFLFEYFSETQRNKGNFPGRFSGRQFSNSRSEMNVSTLELGDSALYLCASSLGSRSEELFFGSGTQLSVL.

The J gene is TRBJ1-1, the V gene TRBV28; TRBD1 aligns across 9 bases. The CDR3 loop spans 15 amino acids. Trimming removed 5 bases from V and 4 bases from J; junction bases left unmatched: 8. From germline, CDR1 is MDHEN and CDR2 SYDVKM. CDR3 DNA sequence: TGTGCCAGCAGTCGGGGGACAGGGCCTAGCACTGAAGCTTTCTTT. This encodes CASSRGTGPSTEAFF.

The genes are TRBV6-1 and TRBJ1-2; 8 nucleotides agree with TRBD1. CDR1 and CDR2 from the germline V gene are MNHNS and SASEGT. This CDR3 has 13 residues. Trimming removed 11 bases from V and 4 bases from J; junction bases left unmatched: 9. CDR3 protein: CAGRTTGVYGYTF. In DNA form, the CDR3 reads TGTGCCGGAAGGACGACAGGGGTCTATGGCTACACCTTC.